Here is one TCR beta chain with its context. Cohort 3 donors counted as recovered after two negative PCRs, clearance, or resolved symptoms. CDR1 is SQVTM and CDR2 is ANQGSEA in the germline V gene. CDR3 length: 12 residues. Trimming left V 4 bases short and J 6 bases short, with 12 bases between. Methods used by the authors: Amplification of reference gene primers was used by the study to estimate nucleated cell counts. Produced via immunoSEQ multiplex PCR; TCRdb's table is partial and in-frame only. The DNA gave D and trimming, while V, J and clone size come from that table. The table shows hundreds of thousands of clones, with approximately 88% occurring only once. The source of the sample is a study of blood T cell repertoires in COVID-19.

This TCR came from a man aged 55 to 70 who had recovered from COVID-19. Sequenced: PBMCs or T cells enriched from blood (not recorded which). This sequence joins TRBV29-1 and TRBJ1-1; D not resolved. The DNA for the CDR3 is TGCAGCGTTGTATCCGAGGGCGCTGAAGCTTTCTTT. This translates into CSVVSEGAEAFF.